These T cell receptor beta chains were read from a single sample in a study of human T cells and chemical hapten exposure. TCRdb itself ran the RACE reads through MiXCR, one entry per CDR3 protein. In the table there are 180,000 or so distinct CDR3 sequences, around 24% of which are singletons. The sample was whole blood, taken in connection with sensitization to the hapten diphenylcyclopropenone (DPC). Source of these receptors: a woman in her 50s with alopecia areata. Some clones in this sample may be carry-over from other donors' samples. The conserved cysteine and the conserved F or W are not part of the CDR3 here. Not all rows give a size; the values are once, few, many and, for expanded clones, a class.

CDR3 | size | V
ASSLQGVRTEAF | . | TRBV7-2
ATSDLTDTDTQY | . | TRBV24-1
ASSSRTSGRGDTQY | few | TRBV7-9
SVGGTSGRGETQY | few | TRBV29-1
SAADTGNQPQH | . | TRBV20-1
SARPPAGDTQY | . | TRBV20-1
ASRDSYLDEQY | many | TRBV2
AISDSPGQRSGANVLT | . | TRBV10-3
ASSFAGANEKLF | few | TRBV7-9
ASSLSLDTQY | . | TRBV5-1
ASSLDRNNEKLF | . | TRBV7-6
ASSLRGGNQPQH | few | TRBV6-1
ASSLDGQGALETQY | few | TRBV5-1
ASSLGFTENEQF | . | TRBV7-9
ASRLARMGTDTQY | . | TRBV7-9
ASSTRQGLSDEQF | . | TRBV19
ASSLPPEAGGRNEQF | few | TRBV5-1
ASSETSGESEQY | few | TRBV28
ASRDYSTDTQY | . | TRBV6-4
ASSLTEDRGNEQF | . | TRBV28
ASRKGGSVEGELF | few | TRBV9
ASSSGLAGPNEQF | few | TRBV5-1
ASSFSGLLAKNIQY | few | TRBV5-6
SVAGTSNTGELF | few | TRBV29-1
ASRGQGYYEQY | once | TRBV27
ASSFTPEGYNEQF | . | TRBV5-1
ASSVDRVNTEAF | . | TRBV6-1
ASSSRVSDEQY | few | TRBV18
ASSSLAGGNYEQY | few | TRBV5-1
SARETHEQY | few | TRBV20-1
SAPTGTYGYT | . | TRBV20-1
SARDPGLASANEQF | many | TRBV20-1
ASSATGRPTTAF | . | TRBV12-3/TRBV12-4
ASSDGHTEAF | . | TRBV6-4
ASSPERWGLDEQY | once | TRBV7-8
ASSLLASGRYEQY | few | TRBV27
ASSWTGGWGAANTGELF | . | TRBV5-6
ASYYRTGRPYNSPLH | . | TRBV2
ASSLTSDSYNEQF | . | TRBV5-1
AISEKAYEQY | many | TRBV10-3
ASSDPSSYNSPLH | . | TRBV6-1
ASSPSLNTEAF | . | TRBV7-9
SVENSQGRT | . | TRBV29-1
ASIQGVANTEAF | . | TRBV6-5
ASSGNRAGGSPLH | few | TRBV3-1
ASSTGTSGAELLRD | . | TRBV5-1
ASSLGREASEQY | . | TRBV11-2
ASSFRQGINTGELF | . | TRBV6-2/TRBV6-3
ASSLIPSRNEQF | few | TRBV7-9
ASSLGAALRVGNIQY | few | TRBV11-2
ASGWGPDPFYGYT | few | TRBV2
SARDPAWGATDTQY | . | TRBV20-1
ASGLQGFFNYGYT | few | TRBV12-5
ASSRSGDAQPQH | . | TRBV12-3/TRBV12-4
ASRRGLGNQKETQY | . | TRBV5-1